This T cell receptor (beta chain) was captured by sequencing in a study of shared clonotypes between healthy human individuals. Overall study findings and caveats: Among a handful of donors, around 5% of naive CD4 clonotypes were found in common.

Clones were sequenced by immunoSEQ multiplex PCR, and TCRdb holds only the in-frame ones, with some missing. Found here are approximately 940,000 clones, approximately 76% of them singletons; the top ten hold about 1.5%. The CDR3 length is 15 residues. V lost 2 bases to trimming and J lost 4 bases, with 14 bases between them. Germline values: CDR1 MNHEY, CDR2 SMNVEV (reference sequence). This clone was picked up a small number of times. The antigen is unknown. The V gene is TRBV27, the J gene TRBJ1-2; D not certain. This clonotype originated in a man between 18 and 29 years old in good health. The specimen sequenced was memory CD4+ T cells sorted from blood. The subset is: CD45RA-negative fraction. CDR3 DNA sequence: TGTGCCAGCAGTTTAGGAGGAAGAACACCCTATGGCTACACCTTC. This sequence encodes CASSLGGRTPYGYTF.